In this sample, the clone carrying this T cell receptor beta chain turned up many times. Its antigen is unknown. Construction of TCR beta libraries was performed using quantitative 5'-RACE with molecular barcodes. MiXCR, run by TCRdb on the 5' RACE reads, gives a single entry per CDR3 protein. The data contain fewer than 550,000 distinct CDR3 sequences, approximately 5.3% of them seen just once; the ten biggest clones take up around 3.6%. This specimen comes from a study of CD8 T cells in ankylosing spondylitis. Study conclusions and caveats: Disease-linked clones had a CD8+ phenotype and relatively low frequency in peripheral blood. A TCR beta motif of several highly homologous variants seemed to mark ankylosing spondylitis blood. Previously reported in reactive arthritis synovial fluid and blood were some of the motif variants. Disease-linked clones were reportedly significantly enriched in matched ankylosing spondylitis synovial fluid.

Trimming took off 1 base at V and 1 base at J, with 7 bases between the two ends. In germline, CDR1 is SEHNR, CDR2 FQNEAQ (reference sequence). The CDR3 is 14 residues long. The rearrangement joins TRBV7-9 to TRBJ1-1; D is unresolved. Sequencing was performed on blood, either unsorted or a sorted T cell fraction (not recorded which). The clonotype comes from a male donor with ankylosing spondylitis. The CDR3 here is CASSLVSRNTEAFF. The DNA for the CDR3 is TGTGCCAGCAGCTTAGTGAGTAGGAACACTGAAGCTTTCTTT.